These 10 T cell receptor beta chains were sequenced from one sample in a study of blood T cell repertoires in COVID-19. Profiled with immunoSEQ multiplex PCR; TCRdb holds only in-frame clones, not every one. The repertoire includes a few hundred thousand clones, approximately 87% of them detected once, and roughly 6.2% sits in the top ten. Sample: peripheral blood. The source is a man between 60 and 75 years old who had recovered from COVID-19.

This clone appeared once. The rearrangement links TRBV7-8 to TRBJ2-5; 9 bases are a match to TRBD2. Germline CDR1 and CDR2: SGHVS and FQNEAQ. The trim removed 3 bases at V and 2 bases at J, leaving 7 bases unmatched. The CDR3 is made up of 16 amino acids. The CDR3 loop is CASSFLAGGRQETQYF. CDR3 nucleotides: TGTGCCAGCAGCTTTCTGGCGGGGGGGAGGCAAGAGACCCAGTACTTC.

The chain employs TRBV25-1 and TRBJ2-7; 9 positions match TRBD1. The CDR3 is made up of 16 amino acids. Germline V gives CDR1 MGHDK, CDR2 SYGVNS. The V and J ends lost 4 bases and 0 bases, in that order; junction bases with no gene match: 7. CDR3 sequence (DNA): TGTGCCAGCAGTGGTAGCCCGGGACAGGGCTCCTACGAGCAGTACTTC. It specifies CASSGSPGQGSYEQYF.

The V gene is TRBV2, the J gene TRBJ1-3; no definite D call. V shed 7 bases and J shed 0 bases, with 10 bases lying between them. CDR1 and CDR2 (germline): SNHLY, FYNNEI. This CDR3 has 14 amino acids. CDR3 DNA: TGTGCCAGCACTCCGTCTCTCTCTGGAAACACCATATATTTT. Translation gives CASTPSLSGNTIYF.

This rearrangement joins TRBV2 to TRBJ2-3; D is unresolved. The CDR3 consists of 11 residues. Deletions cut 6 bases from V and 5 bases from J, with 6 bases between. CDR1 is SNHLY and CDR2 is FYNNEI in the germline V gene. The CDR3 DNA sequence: TGTGCCAGCAGATTCATAGATACGCAGTATTTT. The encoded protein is CASRFIDTQYF.

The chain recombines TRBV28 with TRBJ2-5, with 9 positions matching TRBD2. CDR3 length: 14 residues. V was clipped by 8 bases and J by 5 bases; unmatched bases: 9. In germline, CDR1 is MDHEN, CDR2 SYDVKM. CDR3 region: CASEAGGPRETQYF. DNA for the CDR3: TGTGCCAGCGAGGCGGGAGGGCCCAGGGAGACCCAGTACTTC.

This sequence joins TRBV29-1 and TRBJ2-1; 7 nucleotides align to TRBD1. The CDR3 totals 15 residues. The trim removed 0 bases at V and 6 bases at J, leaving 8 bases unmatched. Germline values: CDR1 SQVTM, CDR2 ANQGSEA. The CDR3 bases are TGCAGCGTTGAAGATCGTACAGGGGCAGTCAATGAGCAGTTCTTC. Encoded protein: CSVEDRTGAVNEQFF.

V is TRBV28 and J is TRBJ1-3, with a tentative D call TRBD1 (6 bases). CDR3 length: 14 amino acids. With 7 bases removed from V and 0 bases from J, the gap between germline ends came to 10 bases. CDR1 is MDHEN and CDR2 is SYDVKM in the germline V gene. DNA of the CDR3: TGTGCCAGCACGACAGGTCTCTCTGGAAACACCATATATTTT. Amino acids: CASTTGLSGNTIYF.

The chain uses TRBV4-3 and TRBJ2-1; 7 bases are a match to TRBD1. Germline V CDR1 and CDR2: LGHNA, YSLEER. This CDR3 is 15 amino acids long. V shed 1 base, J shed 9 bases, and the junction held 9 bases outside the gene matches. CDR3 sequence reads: CASSQGKGAPVEQFF. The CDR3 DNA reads TGCGCCAGCAGCCAAGGAAAGGGGGCCCCGGTTGAGCAGTTCTTC.

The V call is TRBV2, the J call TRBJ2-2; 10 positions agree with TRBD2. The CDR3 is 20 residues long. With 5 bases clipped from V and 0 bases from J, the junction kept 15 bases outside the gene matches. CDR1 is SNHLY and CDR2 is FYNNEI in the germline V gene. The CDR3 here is CASSMTTSGLLPPNTGELFF. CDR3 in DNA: TGTGCCAGCAGTATGACGACTAGCGGGTTACTCCCTCCGAACACCGGGGAGCTGTTTTTT. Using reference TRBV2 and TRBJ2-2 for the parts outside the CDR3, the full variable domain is EPEVTQTPSHQVTQMGQEVILRCVPISNHLYFYWYRQILGQKVEFLVSFYNNEISEKSEIFDDQFSVERPDGSNFTLKIRSTKLEDSAMYFCASSMTTSGLLPPNTGELFFGEGSRLTVL.

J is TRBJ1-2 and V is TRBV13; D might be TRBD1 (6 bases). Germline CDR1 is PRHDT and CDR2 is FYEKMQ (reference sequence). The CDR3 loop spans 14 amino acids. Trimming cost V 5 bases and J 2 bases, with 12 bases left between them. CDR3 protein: CASSLRDTNYGYTF. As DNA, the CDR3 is TGTGCCAGCAGCCTCCGGGACACAAACTATGGCTACACCTTC. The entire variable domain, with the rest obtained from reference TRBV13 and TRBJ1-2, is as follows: AAGVIQSPRHLIKEKRETATLKCYPIPRHDTVYWYQQGPGQDPQFLISFYEKMQSDKGSIPDRFSAQQFSDYHSELNMSSLELGDSALYFCASSLRDTNYGYTFGSGTRLTVV.